This TCR beta chain was profiled in a study of breast tumors, draining lymph nodes, adjacent tissues. Study outcomes and limitations: The data were judged consistent with most tumor T cells coming from lymph node and expanding in tumor. That most tumor T cells come from lymph nodes remained unproven.

TCRdb redid the calling of the multiplex PCR reads with MiXCR, one entry per CDR3 protein. The data show around 150,000 distinct CDR3 sequences, less than 35% seen once. The lymph nodes were axillary draining lymph nodes from breast cancer patients. This clonotype was recorded at least ten times. Its target is not known. The CDR3 has 13 residues. The germline gives CDR1 DFQATT, CDR2 SNEGSKA (reference sequence). Trimming shortened V by 5 bases and J by 12 bases, and 23 bases separated the two germline ends. The V and J genes are TRBV20-1 and TRBJ2-7; D may correspond to TRBD1 or TRBD2 (5 bases each). Sequenced: axillary lymph node tissue. The TCR originated in a female donor with breast cancer. Some clones in this sample may be carry-over from other donors' samples. The CDR3 coding sequence is TGCAGTGCTTCCCCCGGGGCACTTGGTTCCCCGTACTTC. This codes for CSASPGALGSPYF.